The rows below give T cell receptor beta chains drawn from one sample of a study of blood T cells in healthy people across ages. Via MiXCR, TCRdb re-called the 5' RACE reads, giving one row per CDR3 protein. The profile shows roughly 680,000 distinct CDR3 sequences, approximately 52% of them singletons. Sequencing was performed on blood. Source of these receptors: a woman older than 75 in good health. Both conserved end residues are part of each CDR3. The order of the fields is J gene, D gene, clone size, V gene, CDR3 length, CDR3 DNA, CDR3 protein. The D gene is left open where the match is weak. Clone size appears in some rows only: once, few, many, or a class for an expanded clone.

>TRBJ2-3|-|-|TRBV27|18
TGTGCCAGCAGCCATGGGGGGTCCGGGCTAGGAAGCACAGATACGCGGTATTTT
CASSHGGSGLGSTDTRYF
>TRBJ2-1|TRBD2|once|TRBV10-3|15
TGTGCCATCAGTGAAGAACGAGCGGGAGTGGGTGAGCAGTTCTTC
CAISEERAGVGEQFF
>TRBJ2-3|-|many|TRBV7-9|14
TGTGCCAGCAGCTTAACGGACCGCACAGATACGCAGTATTTT
CASSLTDRTDTQYF
>TRBJ2-5|TRBD2|many|TRBV6-1|13
TGTGCCAGCAAGCGGGGGTACCAAGAGACCCAGTACTTC
CASKRGYQETQYF
>TRBJ1-5|-|-|TRBV19|13
TGTGCCAGTAATACAGGGCGCAATCAGCCCCAGCATTTT
CASNTGRNQPQHF
>TRBJ1-1|-|few|TRBV5-6|15
TGTGCCAGCAGGCTCAACAGCCTTCTGAACACTGAAGCTTTCTTT
CASRLNSLLNTEAFF
>TRBJ2-1|-|many|TRBV5-1|15
TGCGCCAGCAGCTTGATCTCCCTTAGCGGCAATGAGCAGTTCTTC
CASSLISLSGNEQFF
>TRBJ2-3|-|many|TRBV7-9|16
TGTGCCAGCAGCTTTAATATTGGCGGTAGCACAGATACGCAGTATTTT
CASSFNIGGSTDTQYF
>TRBJ2-3|TRBD1|many|TRBV29-1|15
TGCAGCGTTGAAGTGGTAGGGGGCCTCACAGATACGCAGTATTTT
CSVEVVGGLTDTQYF
>TRBJ1-3|-|-|TRBV10-3|13
TGTGCCATCAGTGAAGGGCAGATAAACACCATATATTTT
CAISEGQINTIYF
>TRBJ2-2|TRBD1|few|TRBV29-1|16
TGCAGCGTCGGGACAGCCGCCTACGCGAACACCGGGGAGCTGTTTTTT
CSVGTAAYANTGELFF
>TRBJ2-7|-|-|TRBV10-3|12
TGTGCCATCAGCCAAGTAAAATACGAGCAGTACTTC
CAISQVKYEQYF
>TRBJ1-1|-|-|TRBV25-1|15
TGTGCCAGCAGTGAAACGACAGTTTGGAACACTGAAGCTTTCTTT
CASSETTVWNTEAFF
>TRBJ2-3|-|-|TRBV2|16
TGTGCCAGCAGTGAAATGGGACTCCGAAGGGGTGATACGCAGTATTTT
CASSEMGLRRGDTQYF
>TRBJ2-2|TRBD1|-|TRBV3-1|14
TGTGCCAGCAACAACAGGGGGCACACCGGGGAGCTGTTTTTT
CASNNRGHTGELFF
>TRBJ2-4|-|-|TRBV27|15
TGTGCCAGCAGTCCAGACACTAGTTTGGTAAACATTCAGTACTTC
CASSPDTSLVNIQYF
>TRBJ2-7|-|few|TRBV18|15
TGTGCCAGCTCACCACCGTTCGCCAGGGGCTACGAGCAGTACTTC
CASSPPFARGYEQYF
>TRBJ2-5|-|-|TRBV28|13
TGTGCCAGCAGGGGGGCCGCTGTGGAGACCCAGTACTTC
CASRGAAVETQYF
>TRBJ2-1|-|-|TRBV24-1|12
TGTGCCACCAGTGACCACGCTAGTCACCGGTTCTTC
CATSDHASHRFF
>TRBJ2-5|TRBD1|-|TRBV28|14
TGTGCCAGCAGTTTTGGACAGGGCTGGGAGACCCAGTACTTC
CASSFGQGWETQYF
>TRBJ2-2|TRBD1|-|TRBV12-3/TRBV12-4|15
TGTGCCAGCAGTACCACAGGGGTTTTTGGCGGGGAGCTGTTTTTT
CASSTTGVFGGELFF
>TRBJ2-5|TRBD2|-|TRBV13|16
TGTGCCAGCAGCCCCAGGACTAGTCGGTTACAGGAGACCCAGTACTTC
CASSPRTSRLQETQYF
>TRBJ2-5|TRBD2|-|TRBV28|17
TGTGCCAGCAGCACAAGTGAGCCTAGCGGAGATTTCAAGAAGCAGTACTTC
CASSTSEPSGDFKKQYF
>TRBJ2-1|-|-|TRBV5-1|13
TGCGCCAGCAGCTTACAGAGGGACAATGAGCAGTTCTTC
CASSLQRDNEQFF
>TRBJ2-5|-|-|TRBV20-1|14
TGCAGTGCTAGACCGGTGACAGTGCAAGAGACCCAGTACTTC
CSARPVTVQETQYF
>TRBJ2-7|TRBD1|-|TRBV7-9|15
TGTGCCAGCAGCTCTAGGACAGGGGTTACCTACGAGCAGTACTTC
CASSSRTGVTYEQYF
>TRBJ2-1|TRBD2|many|TRBV20-1|17
TGCAGTGCCGGGACTAGCGGGAGGGCCGGGTCCTACAATGAGCAGTTCTTC
CSAGTSGRAGSYNEQFF
>TRBJ1-1|TRBD1|-|TRBV27|11
TGTGCCAGCAGCCGAGGGGGCGAAGCTTTCTTT
CASSRGGEAFF
>TRBJ2-5|-|-|TRBV28|17
TGTGCCAGCAGTTTAGGGACCCTTGGGATGGGTCAAGAGACCCAGTACTTC
CASSLGTLGMGQETQYF
>TRBJ2-7|TRBD1|few|TRBV25-1|13
TGTGCCAGCAGTAAACAGGGGGCGTACGAGCAGTACTTC
CASSKQGAYEQYF
>TRBJ1-1|TRBD1|-|TRBV10-3|17
TGTGCCATCAGTGTGCGGACAGGGGAGGGCATGAACACTGAAGCTTTCTTT
CAISVRTGEGMNTEAFF
>TRBJ1-3|-|-|TRBV3-1|14
TGTGCCAGCAGCCAAATGGGGGGCACCAACACCATATATTTT
CASSQMGGTNTIYF
>TRBJ1-6|TRBD1|many|TRBV5-1|14
TGCGCCAGCAGCTCGGACAGGGGGCTTTCACCCCTCCACTTT
CASSSDRGLSPLHF
>TRBJ2-1|TRBD2|few|TRBV6-1|17
TGTGCCAGCAGTCTAGGGGCGAGCGGGAGATCCTACAATGAGCAGTTCTTC
CASSLGASGRSYNEQFF
>TRBJ2-5|-|-|TRBV6-1|14
TGTGCCAGCAGTGCACAGGAATCGCAAGAGACCCAGTACTTC
CASSAQESQETQYF
>TRBJ1-6|TRBD1|-|TRBV12-3/TRBV12-4|15
TGTGCCAGCAGTTTAGGGGACAGGGTCAATTCACCCCACCACTTT
CASSLGDRVNSPHHF
>TRBJ1-1|-|-|TRBV20-1|15
TGCAGTGCGCCACGGGGGCATGGCGGGAACACTGAAGCTTTCTTT
CSAPRGHGGNTEAFF
>TRBJ2-1|-|many|TRBV20-1|9
TGCAGCCCTAACCATGAGCAGTTCTTC
CSPNHEQFF
>TRBJ2-2|TRBD2|-|TRBV12-3/TRBV12-4|15
TGTGCCAGCAGTTTAGCGGCTAGCGGATCCGGGGAGCTGTTTTTT
CASSLAASGSGELFF
>TRBJ2-5|-|many|TRBV5-1|13
TGCGCCAGCAGACCCTTGGGCTCAGAGACCCAGTACTTC
CASRPLGSETQYF
>TRBJ2-5|TRBD1|-|TRBV18|15
TGTGCCACCAAAGCTGGGACAGGGGTTGGAGAGACCCAGTACTTC
CATKAGTGVGETQYF
>TRBJ2-1|-|few|TRBV7-9|15
TGTGCCAGCAGCTTAGGATACGGGGGAGAAGGTGAGCAGTTCTTC
CASSLGYGGEGEQFF